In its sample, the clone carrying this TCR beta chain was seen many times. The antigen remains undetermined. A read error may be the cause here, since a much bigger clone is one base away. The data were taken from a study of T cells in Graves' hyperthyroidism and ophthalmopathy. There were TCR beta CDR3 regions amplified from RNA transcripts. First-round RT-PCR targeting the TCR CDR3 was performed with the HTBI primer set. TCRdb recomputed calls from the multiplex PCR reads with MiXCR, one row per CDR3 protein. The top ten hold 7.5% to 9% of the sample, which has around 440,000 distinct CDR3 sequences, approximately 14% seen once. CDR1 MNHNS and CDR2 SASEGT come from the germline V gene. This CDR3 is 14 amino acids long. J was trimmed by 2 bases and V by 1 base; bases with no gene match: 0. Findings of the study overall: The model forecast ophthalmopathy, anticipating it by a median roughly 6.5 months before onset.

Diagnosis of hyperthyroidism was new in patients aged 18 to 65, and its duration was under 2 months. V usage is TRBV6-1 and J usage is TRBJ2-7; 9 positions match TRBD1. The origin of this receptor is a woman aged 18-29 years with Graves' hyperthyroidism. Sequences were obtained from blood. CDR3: CASSEGTGAYEQYF. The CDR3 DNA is TGTGCCAGCAGTGAAGGGACAGGGGCCTACGAGCAGTACTTC.